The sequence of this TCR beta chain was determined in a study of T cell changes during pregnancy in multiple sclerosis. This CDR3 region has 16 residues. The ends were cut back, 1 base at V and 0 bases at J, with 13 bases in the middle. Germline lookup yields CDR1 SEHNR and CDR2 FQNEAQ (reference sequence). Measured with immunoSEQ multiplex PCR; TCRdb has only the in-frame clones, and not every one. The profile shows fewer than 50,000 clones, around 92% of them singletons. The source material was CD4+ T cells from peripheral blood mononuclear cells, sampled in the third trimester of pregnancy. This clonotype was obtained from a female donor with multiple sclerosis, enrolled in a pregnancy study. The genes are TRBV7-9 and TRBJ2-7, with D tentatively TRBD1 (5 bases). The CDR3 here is CASSLGGGPFSYEQYF. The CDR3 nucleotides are TGTGCCAGCAGCTTAGGGGGCGGCCCATTCTCCTACGAGCAGTACTTC.